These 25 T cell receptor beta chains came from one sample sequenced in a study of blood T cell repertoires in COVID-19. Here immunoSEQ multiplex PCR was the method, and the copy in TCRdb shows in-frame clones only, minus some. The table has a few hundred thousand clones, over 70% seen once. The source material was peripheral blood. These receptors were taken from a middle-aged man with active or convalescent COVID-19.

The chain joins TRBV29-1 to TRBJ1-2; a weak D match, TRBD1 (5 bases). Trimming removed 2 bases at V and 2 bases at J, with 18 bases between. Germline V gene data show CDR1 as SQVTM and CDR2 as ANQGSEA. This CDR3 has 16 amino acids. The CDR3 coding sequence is TGCAGCGTTGAAAGGGGATTGGGACTCACGAACTATGGCTACACCTTC. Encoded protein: CSVERGLGLTNYGYTF.

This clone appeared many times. The CDR3 loop reads CASKDSYSNTGELFF. The DNA of the CDR3 is TGTGCCAGTAAGGACTCCTATTCCAACACCGGGGAGCTGTTTTTT. The V call is TRBV19, the J call TRBJ2-2, with D perhaps TRBD2 (5 bases). Trimming pared 7 bases from V and 2 bases from J, leaving 14 bases between. Germline V gives CDR1 LNHDA, CDR2 SQIVND (reference sequence). The CDR3 loop spans 15 amino acids. Supplemented by reference TRBV19 and TRBJ2-2, the full variable domain reads DGGITQSPKYLFRKEGQNVTLSCEQNLNHDAMYWYRQDPGQGLRLIYYSQIVNDFQKGDIAEGYSVSREKKESFPLTVTSAQKNPTAFYLCASKDSYSNTGELFFGEGSRLTVL.

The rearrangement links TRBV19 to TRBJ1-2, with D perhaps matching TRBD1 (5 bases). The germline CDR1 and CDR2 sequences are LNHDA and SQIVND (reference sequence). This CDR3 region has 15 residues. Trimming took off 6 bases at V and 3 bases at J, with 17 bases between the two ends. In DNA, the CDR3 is TGTGCCAGTAGGGGTTGGCGGGGCGGCGACTATGGCTACACCTTC. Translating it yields CASRGWRGGDYGYTF.

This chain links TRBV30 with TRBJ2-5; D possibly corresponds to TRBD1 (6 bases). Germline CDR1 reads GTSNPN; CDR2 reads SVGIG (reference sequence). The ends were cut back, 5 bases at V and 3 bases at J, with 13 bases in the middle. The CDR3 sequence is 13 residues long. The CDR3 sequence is CAWGWGQKETQYF. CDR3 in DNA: TGTGCCTGGGGGTGGGGGCAGAAAGAGACCCAGTACTTC. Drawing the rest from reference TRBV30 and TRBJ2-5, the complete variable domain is SQTIHQWPATLVQPVGSPLSLECTVEGTSNPNLYWYRQAAGRGLQLLFYSVGIGQISSEVPQNLSASRPQDRQFILSSKKLLLSDSGFYLCAWGWGQKETQYFGPGTRLLVL.

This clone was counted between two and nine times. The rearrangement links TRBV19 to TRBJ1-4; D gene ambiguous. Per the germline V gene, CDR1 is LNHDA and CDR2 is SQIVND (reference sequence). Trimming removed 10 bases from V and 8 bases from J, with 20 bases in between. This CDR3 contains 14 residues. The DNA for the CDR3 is TGTGCCACAGAGGGCGGGGTTTCGGGGGAAAAACTGTTTTTT. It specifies CATEGGVSGEKLFF.

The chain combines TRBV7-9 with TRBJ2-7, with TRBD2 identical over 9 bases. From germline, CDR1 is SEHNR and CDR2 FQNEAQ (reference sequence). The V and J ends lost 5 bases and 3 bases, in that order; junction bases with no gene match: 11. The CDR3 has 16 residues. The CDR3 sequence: CASSQGTGTSLYEQYF. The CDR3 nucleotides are TGTGCCAGCAGCCAAGGTACCGGGACTAGCCTCTACGAGCAGTACTTC. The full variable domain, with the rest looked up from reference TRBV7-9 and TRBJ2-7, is DTGVSQNPRHKITKRGQNVTFRCDPISEHNRLYWYRQTLGQGPEFLTYFQNEAQLEKSRLLSDRFSAERPKGSFSTLEIQRTEQGDSAMYLCASSQGTGTSLYEQYFGPGTRLTVT.

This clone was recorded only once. The CDR3 DNA reads as TGTGCCAGCAGCTTAGTCGGGGGGGAGACCCAGTACTTC. Residues: CASSLVGGETQYF. This chain uses TRBV7-2 with TRBJ2-5, with 7 bases identical to TRBD2. V trimming: 1 base; J trimming: 5 bases; junction bases outside the gene matches: 1. Germline assignment: CDR1 SGHTA and CDR2 FQGNSA. The CDR3 covers 13 residues.

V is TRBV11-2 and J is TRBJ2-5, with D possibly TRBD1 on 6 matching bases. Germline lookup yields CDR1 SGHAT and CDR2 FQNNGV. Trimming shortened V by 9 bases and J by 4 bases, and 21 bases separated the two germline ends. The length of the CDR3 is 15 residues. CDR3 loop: CASGQGWSLGETQYF. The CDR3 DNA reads TGTGCCAGTGGGCAGGGGTGGAGCCTGGGAGAGACCCAGTACTTC. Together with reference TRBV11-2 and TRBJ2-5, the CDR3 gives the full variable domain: EAGVAQSPRYKIIEKRQSVAFWCNPISGHATLYWYQQILGQGPKLLIQFQNNGVVDDSQLPKDRFSAERLKGVDSTLKIQPAKLEDSAVYLCASGQGWSLGETQYFGPGTRLLVL.

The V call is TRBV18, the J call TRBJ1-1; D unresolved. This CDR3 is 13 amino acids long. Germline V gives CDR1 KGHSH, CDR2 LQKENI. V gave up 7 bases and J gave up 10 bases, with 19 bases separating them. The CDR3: CASLTKYSSSAFF. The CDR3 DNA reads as TGTGCCAGCTTAACCAAGTACAGCTCCTCAGCTTTCTTT.

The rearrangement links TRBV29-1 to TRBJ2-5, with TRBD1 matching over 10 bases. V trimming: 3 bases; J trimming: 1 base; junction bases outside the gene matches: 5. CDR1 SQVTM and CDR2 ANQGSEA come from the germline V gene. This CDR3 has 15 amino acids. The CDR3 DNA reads TGCAGCGTTGAGTGGGACAGGGGATTCCAAGAGACCCAGTACTTC. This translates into CSVEWDRGFQETQYF.

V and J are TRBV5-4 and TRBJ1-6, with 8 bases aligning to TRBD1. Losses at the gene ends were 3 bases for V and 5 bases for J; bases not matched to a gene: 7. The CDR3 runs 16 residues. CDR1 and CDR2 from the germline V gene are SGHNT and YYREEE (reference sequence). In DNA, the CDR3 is TGTGCCAGCAGCTCGGACAGGGTAGGCGATAATTCACCCCTCCACTTT. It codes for CASSSDRVGDNSPLHF.

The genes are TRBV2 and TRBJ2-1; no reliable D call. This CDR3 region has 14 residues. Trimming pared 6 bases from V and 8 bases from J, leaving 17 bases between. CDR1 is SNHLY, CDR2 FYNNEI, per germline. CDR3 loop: CASRRSLLLDEQFF. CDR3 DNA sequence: TGTGCCAGCAGAAGGAGCCTTCTACTCGATGAGCAGTTCTTC.

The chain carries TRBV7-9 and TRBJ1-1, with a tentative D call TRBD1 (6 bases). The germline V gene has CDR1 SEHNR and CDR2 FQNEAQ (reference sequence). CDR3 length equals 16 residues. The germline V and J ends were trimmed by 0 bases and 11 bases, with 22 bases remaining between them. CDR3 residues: CASSLATTGAYFLAFF. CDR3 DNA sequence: TGTGCCAGCAGCTTAGCAACGACAGGCGCCTATTTTTTGGCTTTCTTT.

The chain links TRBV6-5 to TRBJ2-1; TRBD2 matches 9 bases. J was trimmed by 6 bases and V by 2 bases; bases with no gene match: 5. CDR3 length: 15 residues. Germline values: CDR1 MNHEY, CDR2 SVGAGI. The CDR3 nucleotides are TGTGCCAGCAGTTACGTCGGACTAGCGAGCAATGAGCAGTTCTTC. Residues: CASSYVGLASNEQFF.

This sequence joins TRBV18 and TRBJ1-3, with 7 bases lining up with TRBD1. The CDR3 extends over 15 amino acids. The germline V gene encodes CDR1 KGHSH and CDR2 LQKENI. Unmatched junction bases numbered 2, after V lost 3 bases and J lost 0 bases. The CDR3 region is CASSPRQGSGNTIYF. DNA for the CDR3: TGTGCCAGCTCACCCCGACAGGGCTCTGGAAACACCATATATTTT.

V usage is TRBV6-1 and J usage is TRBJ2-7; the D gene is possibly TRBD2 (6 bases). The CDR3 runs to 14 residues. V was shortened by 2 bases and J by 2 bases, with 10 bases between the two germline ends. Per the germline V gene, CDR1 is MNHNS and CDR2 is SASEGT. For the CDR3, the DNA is TGTGCCAGCAGTGAAAGCCTAGCGACCTACGAGCAGTACTTC. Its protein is CASSESLATYEQYF.

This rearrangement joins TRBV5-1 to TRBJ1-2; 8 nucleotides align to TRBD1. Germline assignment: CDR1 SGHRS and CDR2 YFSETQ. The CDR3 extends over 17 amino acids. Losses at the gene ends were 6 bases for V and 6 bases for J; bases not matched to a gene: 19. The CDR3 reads CASILSPPPGGADGYTF. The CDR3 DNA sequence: TGCGCCAGCATCCTTTCACCACCCCCAGGGGGCGCCGATGGCTACACCTTC. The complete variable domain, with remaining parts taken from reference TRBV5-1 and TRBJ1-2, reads KAGVTQTPRYLIKTRGQQVTLSCSPISGHRSVSWYQQTPGQGLQFLFEYFSETQRNKGNFPGRFSGRQFSNSRSEMNVSTLELGDSALYLCASILSPPPGGADGYTFGSGTRLTVV.

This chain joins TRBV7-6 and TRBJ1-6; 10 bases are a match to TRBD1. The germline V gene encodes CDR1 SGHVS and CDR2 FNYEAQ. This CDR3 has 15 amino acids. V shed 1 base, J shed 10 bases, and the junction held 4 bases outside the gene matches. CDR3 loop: CASSLETGGGSPLHF. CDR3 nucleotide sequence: TGTGCCAGCAGCTTAGAGACAGGGGGCGGATCACCCCTCCACTTT.

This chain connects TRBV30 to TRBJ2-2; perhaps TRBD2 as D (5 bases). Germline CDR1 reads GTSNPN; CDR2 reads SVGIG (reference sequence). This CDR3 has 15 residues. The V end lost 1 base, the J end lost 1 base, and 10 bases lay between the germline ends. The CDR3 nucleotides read TGTGCCTGGAGTGCCCAACTAGGGAACACCGGGGAGCTGTTTTTT. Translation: CAWSAQLGNTGELFF.

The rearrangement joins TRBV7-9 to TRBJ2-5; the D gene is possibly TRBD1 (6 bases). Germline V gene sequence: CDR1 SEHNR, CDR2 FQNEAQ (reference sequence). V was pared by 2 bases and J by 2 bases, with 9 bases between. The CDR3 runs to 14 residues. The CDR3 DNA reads TGTGCCAGCAGCTTATACAGGGATCAAGAGACCCAGTACTTC. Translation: CASSLYRDQETQYF.

CDR3 residues: CASSPGQFSGANVLTF. In nucleotides, the CDR3 is TGTGCCAGCAGCCCGGGACAGTTCTCTGGGGCCAACGTCCTGACTTTC. The J gene is TRBJ2-6, the V gene TRBV3-1 (or the pseudogene TRBV3-2); 7 bases map to TRBD1. This CDR3 contains 16 residues. Germline V CDR1 and CDR2: LGHDT, YNNKEL (reference sequence). The trim removed 4 bases at V and 0 bases at J, leaving 3 bases unmatched.

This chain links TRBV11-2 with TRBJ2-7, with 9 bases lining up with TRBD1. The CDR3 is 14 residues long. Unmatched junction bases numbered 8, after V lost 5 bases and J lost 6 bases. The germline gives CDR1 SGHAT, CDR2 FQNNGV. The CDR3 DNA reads TGTGCCAGCAGCCTTGGACAGGGGTGGGTCGAGCAGTACTTC. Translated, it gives CASSLGQGWVEQYF.

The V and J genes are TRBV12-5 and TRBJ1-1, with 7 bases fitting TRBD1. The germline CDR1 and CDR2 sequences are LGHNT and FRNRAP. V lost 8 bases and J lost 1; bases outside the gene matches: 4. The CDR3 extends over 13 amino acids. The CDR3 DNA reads TGTGCTAGTTCGACAGGGTGGAACACTGAAGCTTTCTTT. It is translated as CASSTGWNTEAFF.

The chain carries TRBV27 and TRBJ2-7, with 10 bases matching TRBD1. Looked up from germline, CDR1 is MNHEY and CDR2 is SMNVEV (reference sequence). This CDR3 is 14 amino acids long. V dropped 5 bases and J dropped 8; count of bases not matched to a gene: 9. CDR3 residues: CASSPGTGEWKQYF. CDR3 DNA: TGTGCCAGCAGTCCCGGGACAGGGGAATGGAAGCAGTACTTC.

CDR3 DNA: TGTGCCAGTAGTCCTCCGCCGGGACACGTTAGCAATCAGCCCCAGCATTTT. Protein: CASSPPPGHVSNQPQHF. The chain recombines TRBV19 with TRBJ1-5, with TRBD1 as a possible D gene (6 bases). This CDR3 is built from 17 residues. The germline V gene has CDR1 LNHDA and CDR2 SQIVND (reference sequence). The V end lost 5 bases, the J end lost 0 bases, and 17 bases lay between the germline ends.